Listed below are T cell receptor beta chains from one sample, sequenced in a study of T cells expressing NK-cell markers. TCRdb re-called the 5' RACE reads; every CDR3 protein appears as one record, without DNA. The record lists about 410,000 distinct CDR3 sequences, of which the ten most abundant hold around a tenth. The sample was blood T cells: a sorted CD56 or NKG2C T cell subset, CD4+ or CD8+ T cells, or bulk PBMC T cells (not recorded which). These receptor sequences come from a woman in her 50s in good health. The CDR3 runs from the conserved cysteine through the conserved F or W.

V: TRBV2; J: TRBJ2-4; CDR3: CASSLTGAKNIQYF
V: TRBV14; J: TRBJ1-1; CDR3: CASSQVGDRFSAFF
V: TRBV4-1; J: TRBJ2-7; CDR3: CASKKDLSNLYEQYF
V: TRBV2; J: TRBJ1-2; CDR3: CASRGQIYGYTF
V: TRBV5-1; J: TRBJ2-7; CDR3: CASSLAGPYEQYF
V: TRBV12-3/TRBV12-4; J: TRBJ1-6; CDR3: CASSPQGARRTLHF
V: TRBV12-3/TRBV12-4; J: TRBJ2-3; CDR3: CASGGGTGPPYTDTQYF
V: TRBV10-3; J: TRBJ1-6; CDR3: CAISEAGDGSPLHF
V: TRBV4-2; J: TRBJ2-1; CDR3: CASSQALGTNTEQFF
V: TRBV24-1; J: TRBJ1-5; CDR3: CATSVSESNQPQHF
V: TRBV18; J: TRBJ2-1; CDR3: CASSPTGESYNEQFF
V: TRBV4-1; J: TRBJ1-1; CDR3: CASSQDPGGDTEAFF
V: TRBV5-1; J: TRBJ2-3; CDR3: CASSLDEGSRDTQYF
V: TRBV29-1; J: TRBJ1-1; CDR3: CSVRRGNTEAFF
V: TRBV24-1; J: TRBJ2-2; CDR3: CATSDLGGSAPGELFF
V: TRBV10-2; J: TRBJ2-1; CDR3: CASSGSGRAWDNEQFF
V: TRBV5-5; J: TRBJ1-6; CDR3: CASSSTSGGMSPLHF
V: TRBV4-1; J: TRBJ2-1; CDR3: CASSHTSAEQFF
V: TRBV3-1; J: TRBJ1-4; CDR3: CASSPAFEKLFF
V: TRBV4-1; J: TRBJ2-3; CDR3: CASSQSRSRTDTQYF
V: TRBV6-5; J: TRBJ1-1; CDR3: CASSYSVQITEAFF
V: TRBV20-1; J: TRBJ2-5; CDR3: CSAREGLGGETQYF
V: TRBV7-9; J: TRBJ2-2; CDR3: CASSSLRLAANTGELFF
V: TRBV15; J: TRBJ2-3; CDR3: CATSREAGAYTQYF
V: TRBV24-1; J: TRBJ2-2; CDR3: CATSDLGFTGELFF
V: TRBV4-1; J: TRBJ2-2; CDR3: CASSQVNQGGGELFF
V: TRBV12-3/TRBV12-4; J: TRBJ1-5; CDR3: CAISGDGQPQHF
V: TRBV12-3/TRBV12-4; J: TRBJ1-5; CDR3: CASSDGPGRQPQHF
V: TRBV10-3; J: TRBJ2-1; CDR3: CALKGQGNYNEQFF
V: TRBV13; J: TRBJ2-7; CDR3: CASSSGQGYSYEQYF
V: TRBV15; J: TRBJ2-2; CDR3: CATSRVSGARTGELFF
V: TRBV12-3/TRBV12-4; J: TRBJ2-3; CDR3: CASSSPGGKRRYAVF
V: TRBV12-3/TRBV12-4; J: TRBJ1-2; CDR3: CASSEPGLLYGYTF
V: TRBV29-1; J: TRBJ1-4; CDR3: CSVETGVDEKLFF
V: TRBV20-1; J: TRBJ2-7; CDR3: CSARKLWELAGSSYEQYF
V: TRBV7-9; J: TRBJ2-1; CDR3: CASSAGLGPFF
V: TRBV12-3/TRBV12-4; J: TRBJ1-6; CDR3: CASSFTTANSPLHF
V: TRBV7-9; J: TRBJ1-1; CDR3: CASGTSENTEAFF
V: TRBV9; J: TRBJ2-1; CDR3: CASTRDEYNEQFF
V: TRBV6-5; J: TRBJ2-1; CDR3: CASGVAGNEQFF
V: TRBV10-2; J: TRBJ2-2; CDR3: CATRGRTGELFF
V: TRBV13; J: TRBJ2-1; CDR3: CASSMGTLGEQFF
V: TRBV25-1; J: TRBJ1-2; CDR3: CASSGGQGYYGYTF
V: TRBV6-2/TRBV6-3; J: TRBJ2-1; CDR3: CASRLGEKQFF
V: TRBV7-9; J: TRBJ2-3; CDR3: CASSLVTSGDTQYF
V: TRBV15; J: TRBJ1-5; CDR3: CATSSRGVQPQHF
V: TRBV7-2; J: TRBJ2-1; CDR3: CASSLRGGGHEQFF
V: TRBV20-1; J: TRBJ2-7; CDR3: CSATRGTSGRGSSYEQYF
V: TRBV5-1; J: TRBJ1-6; CDR3: CASSLAGGYSPLHF
V: TRBV20-1; J: TRBJ2-7; CDR3: CSASRAGTGGQYF
V: TRBV5-1; J: TRBJ2-1; CDR3: CASSLKGRGRGDEQFF
V: TRBV20-1; J: TRBJ2-2; CDR3: CSAPGPLNTGELFF
V: TRBV11-2; J: TRBJ2-1; CDR3: CASSPSLQSYNEQFF
V: TRBV4-1; J: TRBJ2-3; CDR3: CASSQEGQGAGDTQYF
V: TRBV4-1; J: TRBJ2-5; CDR3: CASSQGTLETQYF